The 10 T cell receptor beta chains in this list originate from one sample, sequenced in a study of CD8 T cells in Susac syndrome. It was with random hexamers that roughly 0.45 to 1 ug RNA was reverse transcribed. TCRdb re-analysed the immunoSEQ multiplex PCR reads in MiXCR, keeping a single row per CDR3 protein. Counted here are some 300,000 distinct CDR3 sequences, 75% to 85% occurring once; the ten biggest clones make up around 0.22%. The sample taken for sequencing was CD8+ T cells from PBMCs. Receptors originate from a human donor with multiple sclerosis.

The CDR3 sequence is CASSELGGTADTQYF. The DNA for the CDR3 is TGTGCCAGCAGTGAATTGGGGGGGACGGCAGATACGCAGTATTTT. The genes are TRBV25-1 and TRBJ2-3; TRBD2 aligns across 7 bases. The length of the CDR3 is 15 residues. Germline CDR1 reads MGHDK; CDR2 reads SYGVNS. The V and J ends lost 1 base and 4 bases, in that order; junction bases with no gene match: 5.

The V call is TRBV5-6, the J call TRBJ2-5; a possible D gene is TRBD2 (5 bases). CDR1 is SGHDT and CDR2 is YYEEEE in the germline V gene. The ends were cut back, 1 base at V and 5 bases at J, with 15 bases in the middle. This CDR3 has 15 residues. CDR3 residues: CASSLTDSSWETQYF. The CDR3 DNA is TGTGCCAGCAGCTTGACGGACTCCTCATGGGAGACCCAGTACTTC.

This clonotype appeared a single time. At one boundary the junction diverges from the germline segment, which might be a read error. The rearrangement links TRBV7-7 to TRBJ1-3, with a tentative D call TRBD1 (6 bases). There are 15 residues in the CDR3. Germline assignment: CDR1 SSHAT and CDR2 FNYEAQ (reference sequence). CDR3 in DNA: TGTGCTAGCAGCGCCGACAGGACCTCTGGAAACACCATATATTTT. This gives the protein CASSADRTSGNTIYF.

The CDR3 loop is CASRQFNQPQHF. The CDR3 region has the DNA TGTGCCAGTAGACAGTTCAATCAGCCCCAGCATTTT. The chain links TRBV19 to TRBJ1-5; D not certain. This CDR3 has 12 amino acids. Germline-derived CDR1 and CDR2 are LNHDA and SQIVND (reference sequence). Trimming shortened V by 6 bases and J by 3 bases, and 6 bases separated the two germline ends.

The chain has TRBV20-1 and TRBJ1-3; no reliable D call. CDR3 size: 13 residues. V lost 6 bases and J lost 1, with 10 bases in between. Looked up from germline, CDR1 is DFQATT and CDR2 is SNEGSKA (reference sequence). In nucleotides, the CDR3 is TGCAGTGCGCCGGTAGGGTCTGGAAACACCATATATTTT. Its translation is CSAPVGSGNTIYF.

The chain links TRBV5-4 to TRBJ2-1; 7 bases are a match to TRBD2. This CDR3 comprises 16 residues. Trimming at V came to 3 bases and at J to 3 bases, leaving 9 bases not matched to a gene. Germline assignment: CDR1 SGHNT and CDR2 YYREEE (reference sequence). The CDR3 DNA reads as TGTGCCAGCAGCTCCGTGGCGGGAGTATTCTACAATGAGCAGTTCTTC. It encodes CASSSVAGVFYNEQFF.

This chain links TRBV9 with TRBJ1-2, with D maybe TRBD1 (5 bases). This CDR3 comprises 18 residues. The germline V gene encodes CDR1 SGDLS and CDR2 YYNGEE. Trimming shortened V by 0 bases and J by 2 bases, and 20 bases separated the two germline ends. The CDR3 coding sequence is TGTGCCAGCAGCGTAGATGTGGTCGGTGACAGAAAAAACTATGGCTACACCTTC. Translated, it gives CASSVDVVGDRKNYGYTF.

This clonotype has a handful of counts. This sequence joins TRBV7-6 and TRBJ2-1, with TRBD2 matching 9 bases. Per germline, CDR1 SGHVS and CDR2 FNYEAQ. V lost 4 bases to trimming and J lost 4 bases; unmatched junction nucleotides: 2. This CDR3 contains 14 residues. CDR3 residues: CASSSTSGYNEQFF. In DNA, the CDR3 is TGTGCCAGCAGCTCGACTAGCGGTTACAATGAGCAGTTCTTC.

V is TRBV19 and J is TRBJ2-1; D is uncertain. Trimming took 4 bases from V and 4 from J, leaving 8 bases between them. The V gene's germline CDR1 is LNHDA and CDR2 SQIVND (reference sequence). The CDR3 runs to 13 residues. The CDR3 loop is CASSTRPYNEQFF. Here the CDR3 DNA reads TGTGCCAGTAGTACCCGACCTTACAATGAGCAGTTCTTC.

V and J are TRBV20-1 and TRBJ2-7; D not certain. Per the germline V gene, CDR1 is DFQATT and CDR2 is SNEGSKA (reference sequence). This CDR3 is 14 amino acids long. V dropped 0 bases and J dropped 2 bases, with 11 bases sitting between them. The CDR3 nucleotides are TGCAGTGCTAGAGATCTTGTGGGGACCTACGAGCAGTACTTC. It translates to CSARDLVGTYEQYF.